These T cell receptor beta chains were read from a single sample in a study of post-analysis software for immune sequencing data. MiXCR, applied by TCRdb to the PCR reads, yields one record per CDR3 protein. The table has approximately 730,000 distinct CDR3 sequences, roughly 27% seen once. The sample consisted of blood. All receptors come from a girl between 5 and 17 years old with multiple sclerosis. The CDR3 runs from the conserved cysteine through the conserved F or W. The order of the fields is clone size, V gene, J gene, D gene, CDR3 protein, CDR3 DNA. D genes are given only for firm matches. Clone size, where shown, is once, few, many, or a class for clones that have expanded.

clone size: few
V gene: TRBV20-1
J gene: TRBJ2-7
D gene: NA
CDR3 protein: CSARTSWDGNPREQYF
CDR3 DNA: TGCAGTGCCCGGACCTCCTGGGACGGCAACCCCCGCGAGCAGTACTTC

clone size: NA
V gene: TRBV9
J gene: TRBJ1-6
D gene: TRBD1
CDR3 protein: CASSAGQGAWPPLHF
CDR3 DNA: TGTGCCAGCAGCGCGGGACAGGGGGCTTGGCCACCCCTCCACTTT

clone size: NA
V gene: TRBV12-3/TRBV12-4
J gene: TRBJ1-5
D gene: TRBD1
CDR3 protein: CASSLGQGAENQPQHF
CDR3 DNA: TGTGCCAGCAGCCTGGGACAGGGGGCCGAAAATCAGCCCCAGCATTTT

clone size: NA
V gene: TRBV20-1
J gene: TRBJ1-3
D gene: NA
CDR3 protein: CSASEGPRDGSNTIYF
CDR3 DNA: TGCAGTGCTAGTGAGGGACCCAGGGACGGGTCAAACACCATATATTTT

clone size: once
V gene: TRBV7-8
J gene: TRBJ1-2
D gene: NA
CDR3 protein: CASSYHRGASDYTF
CDR3 DNA: TGTGCCAGCAGCTACCACCGGGGGGCTAGCGACTACACCTTC

clone size: NA
V gene: TRBV20-1
J gene: TRBJ2-3
D gene: NA
CDR3 protein: CSARDARMGTTDTQYF
CDR3 DNA: TGCAGTGCTAGAGATGCCCGGATGGGGACCACAGATACGCAGTATTTT

clone size: NA
V gene: TRBV4-3
J gene: TRBJ2-3
D gene: NA
CDR3 protein: CASSQDRGRGGTDTQYF
CDR3 DNA: TGCGCCAGCAGCCAAGATAGGGGCCGAGGGGGCACAGATACGCAGTATTTT

clone size: NA
V gene: TRBV28
J gene: TRBJ2-1
D gene: NA
CDR3 protein: CASRYDPYNEQFF
CDR3 DNA: TGTGCCAGCAGATACGACCCCTACAATGAGCAGTTCTTC

clone size: few
V gene: TRBV20-1
J gene: TRBJ2-1
D gene: TRBD2
CDR3 protein: CSARDRTSVLDEQFF
CDR3 DNA: TGCAGTGCTAGAGACCGGACTAGTGTTTTGGATGAGCAGTTCTTC

clone size: few
V gene: TRBV20-1
J gene: TRBJ2-1
D gene: TRBD2
CDR3 protein: CSAPAGGLDNEQFF
CDR3 DNA: TGCAGTGCCCCAGCGGGAGGTCTCGACAATGAGCAGTTCTTC

clone size: many
V gene: TRBV4-3
J gene: TRBJ2-3
D gene: NA
CDR3 protein: CASSRLPGDTQYF
CDR3 DNA: TGCGCCAGCAGTCGCCTCCCAGGAGATACGCAGTATTTT

clone size: NA
V gene: TRBV20-1
J gene: TRBJ2-3
D gene: TRBD2
CDR3 protein: CSAPIRSSGGVTDTQYF
CDR3 DNA: TGCAGTGCCCCGATACGATCTAGCGGGGGTGTCACAGATACGCAGTATTTT

clone size: NA
V gene: TRBV7-9
J gene: TRBJ2-5
D gene: NA
CDR3 protein: CASSFPSGNRGETQYF
CDR3 DNA: TGTGCCAGCAGCTTTCCTTCAGGCAACCGAGGGGAGACCCAGTACTTC

clone size: few
V gene: TRBV27
J gene: TRBJ1-6
D gene: TRBD1
CDR3 protein: CASSGTESSYNSPLHF
CDR3 DNA: TGTGCCAGCAGTGGGACAGAGAGCTCCTATAATTCACCCCTCCACTTT

clone size: few
V gene: TRBV7-9
J gene: TRBJ1-1
D gene: TRBD1
CDR3 protein: CASSLDPGQGHTEAFF
CDR3 DNA: TGTGCCAGCAGCTTAGATCCAGGACAGGGTCACACTGAAGCTTTCTTT

clone size: NA
V gene: TRBV20-1
J gene: TRBJ2-1
D gene: TRBD1
CDR3 protein: CSARDRGGHSYNEQFF
CDR3 DNA: TGCAGTGCTCGTGACAGGGGAGGTCATTCCTACAATGAGCAGTTCTTC

clone size: NA
V gene: TRBV6-5
J gene: TRBJ1-6
D gene: NA
CDR3 protein: CASSPSPSNSPLHF
CDR3 DNA: TGTGCCAGCAGTCCCTCACCCTCCAATTCACCCCTCCACTTT

clone size: NA
V gene: TRBV5-1
J gene: TRBJ1-1
D gene: NA
CDR3 protein: CASSSLQGGTEAFF
CDR3 DNA: TGCGCCAGCAGCTCCCTACAGGGTGGGACTGAAGCTTTCTTT

clone size: NA
V gene: TRBV6-2/TRBV6-3
J gene: TRBJ2-1
D gene: TRBD2
CDR3 protein: CTSSRLAGGWHNEQFF
CDR3 DNA: TGTACCAGCAGCAGACTAGCGGGAGGGTGGCACAATGAGCAGTTCTTC

clone size: few
V gene: TRBV4-2
J gene: TRBJ2-3
D gene: TRBD2
CDR3 protein: CASSQDRGGFTDTQYF
CDR3 DNA: TGTGCCAGCAGCCAAGATCGGGGAGGGTTCACAGATACGCAGTATTTT

clone size: NA
V gene: TRBV7-9
J gene: TRBJ2-5
D gene: NA
CDR3 protein: CASSPDGGRETQYF
CDR3 DNA: TGTGCCAGCAGCCCAGACGGGGGAAGAGAGACCCAGTACTTC

clone size: NA
V gene: TRBV7-2
J gene: TRBJ1-5
D gene: NA
CDR3 protein: CASSLRAGSNQPQHF
CDR3 DNA: TGTGCCAGCAGCTTACGGGCAGGGAGCAATCAGCCCCAGCATTTT

clone size: NA
V gene: TRBV6-1
J gene: TRBJ2-5
D gene: NA
CDR3 protein: CASRDSSPQETQYF
CDR3 DNA: TGTGCCAGCAGGGACAGCTCCCCGCAAGAGACCCAGTACTTC

clone size: NA
V gene: TRBV12-3/TRBV12-4
J gene: TRBJ2-2
D gene: TRBD2
CDR3 protein: CASSLAGGDTGELFF
CDR3 DNA: TGTGCCAGCAGCTTAGCGGGAGGTGACACCGGGGAGCTGTTTTTT

clone size: NA
V gene: TRBV9
J gene: TRBJ1-1
D gene: NA
CDR3 protein: CASSPPNGVITEAFF
CDR3 DNA: TGTGCCAGCAGCCCCCCGAACGGGGTTATCACTGAAGCTTTCTTT

clone size: NA
V gene: TRBV7-9
J gene: TRBJ2-3
D gene: NA
CDR3 protein: CASSLSAGEDTQYF
CDR3 DNA: TGTGCCAGCAGCTTATCCGCAGGAGAAGATACGCAGTATTTT

clone size: NA
V gene: TRBV7-2
J gene: TRBJ2-3
D gene: NA
CDR3 protein: CASSLPTVTDTQYF
CDR3 DNA: TGTGCCAGCAGCTTACCGACAGTCACAGATACGCAGTATTTT

clone size: many
V gene: TRBV5-1
J gene: TRBJ2-7
D gene: TRBD1
CDR3 protein: CASSGGTGSSYEQYF
CDR3 DNA: TGCGCCAGCAGCGGGGGGACAGGGTCCTCCTACGAGCAGTACTTC

clone size: NA
V gene: TRBV6-6
J gene: TRBJ2-5
D gene: NA
CDR3 protein: CASSSPSKETQYF
CDR3 DNA: TGTGCCAGCAGTTCACCGAGTAAAGAGACCCAGTACTTC

clone size: NA
V gene: TRBV7-8
J gene: TRBJ2-5
D gene: NA
CDR3 protein: CASSLGGGDWNEQYF
CDR3 DNA: TGTGCCAGCAGCTTAGGTGGGGGCGATTGGAATGAGCAGTACTTC

clone size: NA
V gene: TRBV29-1
J gene: TRBJ1-2
D gene: TRBD1
CDR3 protein: CSAYGPGQGGYGYTF
CDR3 DNA: TGCAGCGCATACGGTCCGGGACAGGGCGGCTATGGCTACACCTTC

clone size: few
V gene: TRBV5-4
J gene: TRBJ2-5
D gene: NA
CDR3 protein: CASSFPTVKGETQYF
CDR3 DNA: TGTGCCAGCAGCTTCCCGACCGTTAAGGGGGAGACCCAGTACTTC

clone size: few
V gene: TRBV9
J gene: TRBJ2-5
D gene: TRBD2
CDR3 protein: CASSVAPSGTETQYF
CDR3 DNA: TGTGCCAGCAGCGTAGCCCCTAGCGGGACAGAGACCCAGTACTTC

clone size: NA
V gene: TRBV11-2
J gene: TRBJ1-5
D gene: NA
CDR3 protein: CASSFGASGPQHF
CDR3 DNA: TGTGCCAGCAGTTTCGGGGCGAGTGGGCCCCAGCATTTT

clone size: NA
V gene: TRBV29-1
J gene: TRBJ2-2
D gene: TRBD1
CDR3 protein: CSAGRTGATGELFF
CDR3 DNA: TGCAGCGCTGGTAGGACAGGGGCCACCGGGGAGCTGTTTTTT